The present T cell receptor beta chain was sequenced within a study of blood T cell repertoires in COVID-19 (dated by TCRdb to 2020 to 2022). About the full investigation: Samples from collaborators originated in the United States, Italy and Spain and spanned both the acute and convalescent phases of COVID-19. The prospective study material was composed of cDNA or gDNA derived from T cells, B-cell-depleted T cells, or PBMCs. The dataset comprised deeply sampled blood TCRbeta repertoires from subjects exposed to, actively infected with, or recovered from COVID-19. The repertoires were made available in a free public database intended to serve as a resource for research on the immune response to SARS-CoV-2. The samples were drawn from two sources: the first 160 participants of the ongoing ImmuneRACE study, and fewer than 1,500 subjects contributed by 6 global collaborators. A de-identified subject ID, COVID-19 status, age in years and sex were almost always included in the sample metadata. HLA class I and class II types, where available, came from metadata supplied by the sample provider rather than from assay-based typing.

The immunoSEQ Assay, a bias-controlled multiplex PCR, was used to amplify TCRbeta CDR3 regions from genomic DNA. As for the original processing: Within the assay, amplification of reference gene primers was used to estimate how many nucleated cells each sample contained. Sequence reads were collapsed and filtered to measure the absolute abundance of every unique TCRbeta CDR3 rearrangement. For each sample, productive Simpson clonality was calculated as the square root of Simpson's diversity index over productive rearrangements. TCRdb carries this immuneACCESS record with in-frame sequences only. Its versions omit some clonotypes, under half of them owing to an unresolved V gene in the studies checked, with the rest unexplained. The V and J calls and the clone size are those of that table, but D and trimming were determined from the DNA. Counted in this sample were roughly 330,000 clones; more than 75% of them appeared once. The ten largest clones add up to 5.3% of the sample.

Comments on this clone: The specificity of this receptor is unknown. No much larger clone exists at a distance of one base, and base qualities are not known.

In the prospective study, participants were about 18 to 89 years old, resided in fewer than 25 geographic areas of the United States, and were enrolled through a virtual design. In the prospective study, cohorts were assigned on the basis of participant-reported clinical history obtained from a screening survey and a study questionnaire. For ImmuneRACE Cohort 3, a participant was defined as recovered based on two consecutive negative NP/OP PCR tests, clearance by a healthcare professional, or resolution of symptoms. In the prospective study, mobile phlebotomists collected whole blood, serum and a nasopharyngeal or oropharyngeal swab from each participant. Over a roughly two-month period, participants in the prospective study had the option of providing additional blood draws and questionnaires. Blood samples from the prospective study were shipped frozen or at room temperature prior to DNA extraction.

V gives up 4 bases and J gives up 0 bases, and the segment between their germline ends measures 11 bases. Sequences SGHRS (CDR1) and YFSETQ (CDR2) are obtained from the germline V gene. The CDR3, from cysteine to phenylalanine, totals 15 residues. Only the CDR3 DNA is retained, 45 bases long and in frame from the first base. What the study reported, not specific to this receptor: Clinical and demographic metadata were provided uncurated, with the amount varying by source and participant.

The chain employs TRBV5-1 and TRBJ2-1, with no reliable assignment of the D segment. This clonotype was obtained from a woman aged 25 to 39 who had recovered from COVID-19. Sequencing was performed on PBMCs or T cells enriched from blood (not recorded which). The DNA reads as follows: TGCGCCAGCAGCCCCAACACCCGCTCCTACAATGAGCAGTTCTTC. It translates to CASSPNTRSYNEQFF. The CDR3, completed at both ends by the reference TRBV5-1 and TRBJ2-1 genes, gives the full variable domain KAGVTQTPRYLIKTRGQQVTLSCSPISGHRSVSWYQQTPGQGLQFLFEYFSETQRNKGNFPGRFSGRQFSNSRSEMNVSTLELGDSALYLCASSPNTRSYNEQFFGPGTRLTVL.